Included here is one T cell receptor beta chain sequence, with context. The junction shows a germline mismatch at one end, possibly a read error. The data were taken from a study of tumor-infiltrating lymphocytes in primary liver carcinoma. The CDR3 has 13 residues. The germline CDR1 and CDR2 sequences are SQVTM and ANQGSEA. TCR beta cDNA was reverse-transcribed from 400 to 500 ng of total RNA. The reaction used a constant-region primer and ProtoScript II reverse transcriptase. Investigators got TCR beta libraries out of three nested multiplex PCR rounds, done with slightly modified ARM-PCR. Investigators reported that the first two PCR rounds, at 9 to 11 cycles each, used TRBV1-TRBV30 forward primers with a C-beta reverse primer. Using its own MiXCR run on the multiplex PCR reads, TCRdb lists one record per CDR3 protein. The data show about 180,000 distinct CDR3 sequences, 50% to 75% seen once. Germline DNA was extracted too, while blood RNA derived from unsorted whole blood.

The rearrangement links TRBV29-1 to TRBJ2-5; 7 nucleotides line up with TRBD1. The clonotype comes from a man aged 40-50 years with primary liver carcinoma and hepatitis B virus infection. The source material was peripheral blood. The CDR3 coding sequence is TGCAGCGTCACGGGAACAGGGGACGAGACACAGTACTTC. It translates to CSVTGTGDETQYF.